This T cell receptor beta chain was documented in a study of T cell responses to AZD1222 COVID-19 vaccine (dated by TCRdb to the early 2020s). Context from the whole study: AZD1222 recipients whose second dose came at about 4 weeks and those whose second dose came at about 12 weeks were combined into one group, since spike-specific TCR depth and breadth did not differ between the two schedules. TCR sequencing covered 233 trial participants: 200 to 210 given two doses of AZD1222 and around 26 given two doses of MenACWY control vaccine. Enrollment into the trials was organized by age into subgroups of 18-55, 56-69 and 70-plus years, and those subgroups contained about 160, 30 and 59 TCR-sequenced participants, respectively. On the study overall, not on this receptor specifically: Epitopes outside the regions mutated in the B.1.351 and B.1.1.7 variants were reportedly recognized by nearly half of the unique spike-specific TCRs. In the small 56-69-year group, the increase in depth fell short of significance, most likely because of low power. CD4 TCRs associated with the vaccine covered the entire spike protein, and the dominant responses were in regions 160-218 and 743-854. Participants were mostly white British, with more females than males. The authors suggested clonal diversity may have been underestimated. After two AZD1222 doses, both the breadth and the depth of spike-specific TCRs were significantly higher than at day 0 and than in MenACWY recipients. Conclusions about previously exposed vaccinees are limited, since just a handful of AZD1222 recipients were seropositive for SARS-CoV-2 at baseline. No day 14 peak-response samples were available, so repertoires were characterized only after the peak T cell response.

The CDR3 regions of human TCRbeta chains were analyzed by immunosequencing. In the source study's methods: Repertoire TCRs were matched against a reference library of SARS-CoV-2-specific TCRs generated with the MIRA antigen-specificity platform. Breadth meant the fraction of unique TCRs that were SARS-CoV-2-associated, whereas depth meant the fraction of total T cells that were SARS-CoV-2-associated. Using the MIRA data, each spike-specific TCR was mapped to the spike region that the TCR reacts to and placed in a CD4 or CD8 class. Log10-transformed breadth and depth values were compared by one-way ANOVA with Sidak's multiple comparisons tests. TCRdb took over this immuneACCESS table, retaining in-frame rearrangements with V and J assigned. Such tables are incomplete; in checked studies, under half of the missing clones stem from an unresolved V gene, and the remainder is unexplained. For V, J and clone size, that table is used; D and trimming come from the DNA. The sample table shows some 150,000 clones, and about 91% are seen once. Over 12% of the sample comes from the top ten.

The sample's time point label is to be understood as: baseline before first vaccination. The vaccinee samples were drawn from two UK trials, COV001 and COV002, one of which was a single-blind randomized controlled phase 2/3 trial testing AZD1222 (ChAdOx1 nCoV-19) in healthy adults. For TCRbeta chain sequencing, PBMC samples were collected from trial participants at day 0 and at day 28 after the second dose. Concerning this clone: Its antigen specificity is not known. One base away there is no much larger clone; base qualities are not given.

The CDR1 and CDR2 encoded by the germline V gene are MGHRA and YSYEKL. From its cysteine to its phenylalanine, the CDR3 spans 16 amino acids. This entry keeps only the CDR3 DNA: 48 bases, framed from base 1. Trimming costs V 1 base and J 2 bases, and their ends lie 12 bases apart. The TCR comes from an adult in good health. The sample in question was peripheral blood, obtained on day 0 of AZD1222 vaccination. The chain employs TRBV4-1 and TRBJ1-5; the D segment cannot be called with confidence. The sequenced DNA: TGCGCCAGCAGCCAAGTCGGAAGAATGGGCAATCAGCCCCAGCATTTT. It encodes CASSQVGRMGNQPQHF.